The 9 T cell receptor beta chains given below trace back to one sample, sequenced in a study of T-cell reconstitution after alpha-beta-depleted transplantation in children. Preparation of the TCRbeta library was carried out with unique molecular identifiers. TCRdb reprocessed the PCR reads with MiXCR, giving one entry per CDR3 protein. The sample includes some 520,000 distinct CDR3 sequences, 30% to 35% of them seen just once. The input for sequencing was PBMCs from the stem cell graft donor, taken from the stem cell graft. All receptors derive from a human donor who donated a stem cell graft to a child with aplastic anemia.

A note on this clonotype: A much more abundant neighbour one base away suggests this may be a read error. The rearrangement joins TRBV27 to TRBJ1-6; tentatively, D is TRBD1 (6 bases). The length of the CDR3 is 16 residues. Germline CDR1 reads MNHEY; CDR2 reads SMNVEV (reference sequence). The CDR3 spells CASSLWQGSYNSPLNF. The CDR3 DNA reads TGTGCCAGCAGTTTGTGGCAGGGGTCCTATAATTCACCCCTCAACTTT.

This clonotype was observed a few times. This CDR3 reads CSAGTKRSYNEQFF. The CDR3 DNA follows: TGCAGTGCTGGGACTAAACGGTCCTACAATGAGCAGTTCTTC. The chain combines TRBV20-1 with TRBJ2-1; 7 bases match TRBD2. Germline V gene lookup returns CDR1 DFQATT and CDR2 SNEGSKA (reference sequence). Unmatched junction bases numbered 5, after V lost 5 bases and J lost 1 base. This CDR3 has 14 residues.

This clonotype was seen just once. V is TRBV4-2 and J is TRBJ2-3; 11 bases align to TRBD1. The germline V gene encodes CDR1 LGHNA and CDR2 YNFKEQ. V lost 4 bases to trimming and J lost 1 base; unmatched junction nucleotides: 10. The CDR3 is made up of 18 amino acids. CDR3 amino acids: CASSPGPGQGAGTDTQYF. The CDR3 DNA follows: TGTGCCAGCAGCCCAGGCCCCGGACAGGGGGCAGGCACAGATACGCAGTATTTT.

This chain joins TRBV20-1 and TRBJ2-7; D may be TRBD2 (6 bases). Germline V lookup: CDR1 DFQATT, CDR2 SNEGSKA (reference sequence). This CDR3 region has 15 residues. V was trimmed by 0 bases and J by 2 bases, leaving 14 bases between them. The CDR3 region has the DNA TGCAGTGCTAGAGATCTTACGGGAGTCCCCTACGAGCAGTACTTC. Translation gives CSARDLTGVPYEQYF.

The chain couples TRBV5-6 to TRBJ1-4; tentatively, D is TRBD1 (5 bases). Trimming stripped 3 bases from V and 10 bases from J, with 7 bases between. The V gene's germline CDR1 is SGHDT and CDR2 YYEEEE. There are 11 residues in the CDR3. This CDR3 reads CASSSRGKLFF. DNA for the CDR3: TGTGCCAGCAGCTCGAGGGGAAAACTGTTTTTT. The full variable domain, in which reference TRBV5-6 and TRBJ1-4 provide the parts outside the CDR3, is DAGVTQSPTHLIKTRGQQVTLRCSPKSGHDTVSWYQQALGQGPQFIFQYYEEEERQRGNFPDRFSGHQFPNYSSELNVNALLLGDSALYLCASSSRGKLFFGSGTQLSVL.

This clonotype appeared a few times. This rearrangement joins TRBV9 to TRBJ2-5; D remains unclear. This CDR3 is 15 amino acids long. Germline V lookup: CDR1 SGDLS, CDR2 YYNGEE. V was clipped by 0 bases and J by 2 bases, with 11 bases between them. The chain's CDR3 is CASSVAAAPQETQYF. CDR3 DNA sequence: TGTGCCAGCAGCGTAGCGGCGGCGCCTCAAGAGACCCAGTACTTC.

The chain joins TRBV28 to TRBJ2-1; TRBD1 aligns across 8 bases. Germline CDR1 and CDR2: MDHEN and SYDVKM. The CDR3 sequence is 15 residues long. Losses at the gene ends were 1 base for V and 7 bases for J; bases not matched to a gene: 6. The CDR3 nucleotides read TGTGCCAGCAGTTTATATCAGGGGGCGCGTAATGAGCAGTTCTTC. Protein product: CASSLYQGARNEQFF.

The gene calls are TRBV30 and TRBJ1-3; 7 nucleotides match TRBD1. V lost 2 bases and J lost 0; bases outside the gene matches: 10. Germline assignment: CDR1 GTSNPN and CDR2 SVGIG (reference sequence). This CDR3 has 17 amino acids. CDR3 DNA: TGTGCCTGGAGTCCTGGGACAGCATCTTTCTCTGGAAACACCATATATTTT. It yields the protein CAWSPGTASFSGNTIYF.

CDR3: CASSHNQGYEQFF. The CDR3 coding sequence is TGTGCCAGCAGCCACAACCAGGGTTATGAGCAGTTCTTC. The V and J genes are TRBV7-3 and TRBJ2-1, with D tentatively TRBD1 (5 bases). Germline lookup yields CDR1 SGHTA and CDR2 FQGTGA. Between the trimmed V and J ends, which lost 5 bases and 8 bases, there was a span of 13 bases. CDR3 length equals 13 residues. Complete variable domain (other parts from reference TRBV7-3 and TRBJ2-1): GAGVSQTPSNKVTEKGKYVELRCDPISGHTALYWYRQSLGQGPEFLIYFQGTGAADDSGLPNDRFFAVRPEGSVSTLKIQRTERGDSAVYLCASSHNQGYEQFFGPGTRLTVL.